Listed below are T cell receptor beta chains from one sample, sequenced in a study of blood T cell repertoires in COVID-19. TCRdb keeps only in-frame clones here, not all; method: immunoSEQ multiplex PCR. The repertoire includes hundreds of thousands of clones, roughly 87% of them detected once, and over 6% sits in the top ten. What was sequenced was PBMCs or T cells enriched from blood (not recorded which). The source is a woman aged 40 to 50 who had recovered from COVID-19. CDR3s include the opening cysteine and the closing phenylalanine or tryptophan. Fields, in order: clone size, V gene, J gene, D gene, CDR3 DNA, CDR3 protein. The D gene is left open where the match is weak. Only some rows state a clone size, as once, few, many or a class for expanded clones.

clone_size: .
v_call: TRBV5-1
j_call: TRBJ2-3
d_call: TRBD1
cdr3_nt: TGCGCCAGCAGCTTGGCCCGACAGGGAACAGATACGCAGTATTTT
cdr3_aa: CASSLARQGTDTQYF

clone_size: .
v_call: TRBV5-1
j_call: TRBJ2-3
d_call: .
cdr3_nt: TGCGCCAGCAGCTTGGTCGGGAGCACAGATACGCAGTATTTT
cdr3_aa: CASSLVGSTDTQYF

clone_size: .
v_call: TRBV2
j_call: TRBJ1-4
d_call: TRBD1
cdr3_nt: TGTGCCAGCAGAGATGGCAGGGGGAGTGAAAAACTGTTTTTT
cdr3_aa: CASRDGRGSEKLFF

clone_size: .
v_call: TRBV7-9
j_call: TRBJ2-1
d_call: .
cdr3_nt: TGTGCCAGCACCCCGGCAGGGACCTACAATGAGCAGTTCTTC
cdr3_aa: CASTPAGTYNEQFF

clone_size: .
v_call: TRBV29-1
j_call: TRBJ2-3
d_call: TRBD2
cdr3_nt: TGCAGCGTACCCGGGACTAGCGGGGCAACGCAGTATTTT
cdr3_aa: CSVPGTSGATQYF

clone_size: .
v_call: TRBV7-2
j_call: TRBJ1-4
d_call: .
cdr3_nt: TGTGCCAGCAGCTTAGGGTGGGGACTGACTAATGAAAAACTGTTTTTT
cdr3_aa: CASSLGWGLTNEKLFF

clone_size: .
v_call: TRBV6-2/TRBV6-3
j_call: TRBJ2-1
d_call: .
cdr3_nt: TGTGCCAGCAGTCCCTACCGGAGCTCCTACAATGAGCAGTTCTTC
cdr3_aa: CASSPYRSSYNEQFF

clone_size: .
v_call: TRBV28
j_call: TRBJ1-5
d_call: .
cdr3_nt: TGTGCCAGCAGTTTTGAAGGGCAGGGTGATCGGCCCCAGCATTTT
cdr3_aa: CASSFEGQGDRPQHF

clone_size: .
v_call: TRBV7-2
j_call: TRBJ1-2
d_call: TRBD1
cdr3_nt: TGTGCCAGCAGCTTAGGACAGGGGAATGGCTACACCTTC
cdr3_aa: CASSLGQGNGYTF

clone_size: once
v_call: TRBV4-3
j_call: TRBJ2-1
d_call: TRBD2
cdr3_nt: TGCGCCAGCAGCCAAGATCCCCGGACTAGCGGGAGGTCGGTTGAGCAGTTCTTC
cdr3_aa: CASSQDPRTSGRSVEQFF

clone_size: .
v_call: TRBV5-4
j_call: TRBJ2-1
d_call: TRBD2
cdr3_nt: TGTGCCAGCAGCAGCGCAACAATGCGGGGGGGCTACAATGAGCAGTTCTTC
cdr3_aa: CASSSATMRGGYNEQFF

clone_size: .
v_call: TRBV5-1
j_call: TRBJ2-5
d_call: TRBD2
cdr3_nt: TGCGCCAGCAGCTCCCGGGATAGCGGGATCTCTCAGTCGGAGACCCAGTACTTC
cdr3_aa: CASSSRDSGISQSETQYF

clone_size: .
v_call: TRBV4-3
j_call: TRBJ2-3
d_call: .
cdr3_nt: TGCGCCAGCAGCCCCAAGGCCTACAGGGACGCTGGAGATACGCAGTATTTT
cdr3_aa: CASSPKAYRDAGDTQYF

clone_size: .
v_call: TRBV7-2
j_call: TRBJ2-5
d_call: TRBD2
cdr3_nt: TGTGCCAGCAGCTTAACTAGCGGGGATCCACAAGAGACCCAGTACTTC
cdr3_aa: CASSLTSGDPQETQYF

clone_size: once
v_call: TRBV6-7
j_call: TRBJ2-7
d_call: .
cdr3_nt: TGTGCCAGCAATCCATACGAGCAGTACTTC
cdr3_aa: CASNPYEQYF

clone_size: .
v_call: TRBV4-3
j_call: TRBJ2-7
d_call: TRBD2
cdr3_nt: TGCGCCAGCAGCCAAGGGACTAGCGAGTTCTACGAGCAGTACTTC
cdr3_aa: CASSQGTSEFYEQYF

clone_size: .
v_call: TRBV6-1
j_call: TRBJ1-2
d_call: .
cdr3_nt: TGTGCCAGCAGTGGAAGGGGTTCAGTTAATAACTATGGCTACACCTTC
cdr3_aa: CASSGRGSVNNYGYTF

clone_size: .
v_call: TRBV6-2/TRBV6-3
j_call: TRBJ2-7
d_call: TRBD1
cdr3_nt: TGTGCCAGCAGTTACTCGAGAGTCGGGACAGGGCTTTCCGAGCAGTACTTC
cdr3_aa: CASSYSRVGTGLSEQYF

clone_size: .
v_call: TRBV28
j_call: TRBJ1-1
d_call: .
cdr3_nt: TGTGCCAGCAGTTTCGTCAGTCTCCACACTGAAGCTTTCTTT
cdr3_aa: CASSFVSLHTEAFF

clone_size: once
v_call: TRBV27
j_call: TRBJ2-2
d_call: .
cdr3_nt: TGTGCCAGCAGTTTTACCAGGGAGGCCACCGGGGAGCTGTTTTTT
cdr3_aa: CASSFTREATGELFF

clone_size: .
v_call: TRBV5-8
j_call: TRBJ2-7
d_call: .
cdr3_nt: TGTGCCAGCAGCTTGGGCGGTCTTTCCTACGAGCAGTACTTC
cdr3_aa: CASSLGGLSYEQYF

clone_size: once
v_call: TRBV28
j_call: TRBJ1-3
d_call: .
cdr3_nt: TGTGCCAGCAGTCCTACCGAGACTGGAAACACCATATATTTT
cdr3_aa: CASSPTETGNTIYF

clone_size: .
v_call: TRBV3-1/TRBV3-2
j_call: TRBJ2-4
d_call: .
cdr3_nt: TGTGCCAGCAGCCACCGCGACAGGTTGGGCATTCAGTACTTC
cdr3_aa: CASSHRDRLGIQYF

clone_size: .
v_call: TRBV7-2
j_call: TRBJ1-5
d_call: TRBD1
cdr3_nt: TGTGCCAGCAGCCCAGGGACAGGGGTCAATCAGCCCCAGCATTTT
cdr3_aa: CASSPGTGVNQPQHF

clone_size: .
v_call: TRBV30
j_call: TRBJ1-5
d_call: .
cdr3_nt: TGTGCCTGGAGTGAGATGGTGGGCCAGCCCCAGCATTTT
cdr3_aa: CAWSEMVGQPQHF

clone_size: .
v_call: TRBV5-6
j_call: TRBJ2-1
d_call: TRBD2
cdr3_nt: TGTGCCAGCAGCTTTAGCGGGAGCACCTACAATGAGCAGTTCTTC
cdr3_aa: CASSFSGSTYNEQFF

clone_size: .
v_call: TRBV2
j_call: TRBJ2-5
d_call: .
cdr3_nt: TGTGCCAGCAGGGATTCACTAGTTTTGGAGACCCAGTACTTC
cdr3_aa: CASRDSLVLETQYF

clone_size: .
v_call: TRBV25-1
j_call: TRBJ2-7
d_call: TRBD1
cdr3_nt: TGTGCCAGCAGTGGCCAAGGGACAGGGGTTTACGAGCAGTACTTC
cdr3_aa: CASSGQGTGVYEQYF

clone_size: .
v_call: TRBV27
j_call: TRBJ1-5
d_call: TRBD1
cdr3_nt: TGTGCCAGCAGTCCGACAGGGGTTCTTGGTAACCAGCCCCAGCATTTT
cdr3_aa: CASSPTGVLGNQPQHF

clone_size: .
v_call: TRBV7-3
j_call: TRBJ2-5
d_call: .
cdr3_nt: TGTGCCAGCAGCTTAATGGGACTGTCGCAAGAGACCCAGTACTTC
cdr3_aa: CASSLMGLSQETQYF

clone_size: .
v_call: TRBV5-1
j_call: TRBJ2-1
d_call: .
cdr3_nt: TGCGCCAGCAGCCCGGAGGGGGGGACGAATGAGCAGTTCTTC
cdr3_aa: CASSPEGGTNEQFF

clone_size: .
v_call: TRBV10-3
j_call: TRBJ2-5
d_call: TRBD2
cdr3_nt: TGTGCCATCAGTGAGTCGCGGCTAGCGGGAGGTCTGGAGGAGACCCAGTACTTC
cdr3_aa: CAISESRLAGGLEETQYF

clone_size: .
v_call: TRBV19
j_call: TRBJ1-5
d_call: TRBD1
cdr3_nt: TGTGCCAGTAGTATGGAGGGACAGGGGATGGGCCAGCCCCAGCATTTT
cdr3_aa: CASSMEGQGMGQPQHF

clone_size: .
v_call: TRBV3-1/TRBV3-2
j_call: TRBJ2-1
d_call: TRBD2
cdr3_nt: TGTGCCAGCAGCCCCCTAGCGGGAGGGCGGGAGCAGTTCTTC
cdr3_aa: CASSPLAGGREQFF

clone_size: .
v_call: TRBV6-5
j_call: TRBJ1-4
d_call: TRBD1
cdr3_nt: TGTGCCAGCAGACCTCAGGGGGCTGGTGAAAAACTGTTTTTT
cdr3_aa: CASRPQGAGEKLFF

clone_size: .
v_call: TRBV12-3/TRBV12-4
j_call: TRBJ1-1
d_call: TRBD1
cdr3_nt: TGTGCCAGCAGTCCGGACAGGGGCACTGAAGCTTTCTTT
cdr3_aa: CASSPDRGTEAFF

clone_size: .
v_call: TRBV23-1
j_call: TRBJ1-3
d_call: .
cdr3_nt: TGCGCCAGCAGTCAATGGAAGGGGATGTTGGGAAACACCATATATTTT
cdr3_aa: CASSQWKGMLGNTIYF

clone_size: once
v_call: TRBV28
j_call: TRBJ2-3
d_call: TRBD2
cdr3_nt: TGTGCCAGCAGTTCTAGCGGGGACCCCCGCACAGATACGCAGTATTTT
cdr3_aa: CASSSSGDPRTDTQYF

clone_size: .
v_call: TRBV7-2
j_call: TRBJ2-7
d_call: TRBD2
cdr3_nt: TGTGCCAGCAGCTTATTTAGCGGGCAAAGCTCCTACGAGCAGTACTTC
cdr3_aa: CASSLFSGQSSYEQYF

clone_size: .
v_call: TRBV15
j_call: TRBJ2-7
d_call: .
cdr3_nt: TGTGCCACCAGTAGGGACTTTCTCTACGAGCAGTACTTC
cdr3_aa: CATSRDFLYEQYF

clone_size: .
v_call: TRBV30
j_call: TRBJ1-3
d_call: TRBD1
cdr3_nt: TGTGCCTGGAAGACAGGGTTGAGGAACACCATATATTTT
cdr3_aa: CAWKTGLRNTIYF